The rows below give T cell receptor beta chains drawn from one sample of a study of T cells in narcolepsy. Measured with immunoSEQ multiplex PCR; TCRdb has only the in-frame clones, and not every one. The sample carries roughly 30,000 clones, more than 65% recorded once. The sequenced material came from memory (CD45RA-) CD4+ T cells from blood. The receptors here all came from a human donor in good health. Each CDR3 is given with its conserved first and last residue. D genes are given only for firm matches. The size entry is marked missing in some rows and otherwise reads once, few, many or a size class.

j_call d_call v_call clone_size cdr3_aa cdr3_nt
TRBJ1-5 TRBD1 TRBV2 NA CASRGTGGQPQHF TGTGCCAGCAGGGGTACAGGGGGACAGCCCCAGCATTTT
TRBJ1-2 NA TRBV7-9 NA CASSLAYDSYGYTF TGTGCCAGCAGCTTAGCGTACGACAGTTATGGCTACACCTTC
TRBJ2-7 NA TRBV18 NA CASSPNGRIYEQYF TGTGCCAGCTCACCAAACGGACGGATCTACGAGCAGTACTTC
TRBJ1-1 NA TRBV30 NA CASNKKNTEAFF TGTGCCAGCAACAAGAAAAACACTGAAGCTTTCTTT
TRBJ2-3 TRBD2 TRBV6-5 once CASSYSAGESTDTQYF TGTGCCAGCAGTTACTCAGCGGGGGAAAGCACAGATACGCAGTATTTT
TRBJ2-1 NA TRBV5-4 NA CASSLTSGNEQFF TGTGCCAGCTCCCTGACTTCCGGCAATGAGCAGTTCTTC
TRBJ2-1 TRBD1 TRBV19 NA CASSRRDRGYNEQFF TGTGCCAGTAGTAGACGGGACAGGGGCTACAATGAGCAGTTCTTC
TRBJ1-4 NA TRBV28 NA CASSLSPPEKLFF TGTGCCAGCAGTCTATCTCCGCCGGAAAAACTGTTTTTT
TRBJ2-3 TRBD2 TRBV5-1 NA CASSPEGLAGSSTDTQYF TGCGCCAGCAGCCCCGAGGGACTAGCGGGATCTAGCACAGATACGCAGTATTTT
TRBJ2-5 TRBD2 TRBV19 NA CASSIEGGAGTQYF TGTGCCAGTAGTATAGAGGGAGGGGCCGGGACCCAGTACTTC
TRBJ2-2 NA TRBV6-4 medium-sized CASSERDTGELFF TGTGCCAGCAGTGAGCGGGACACCGGGGAGCTGTTTTTT
TRBJ2-1 NA TRBV2 NA CASSGTLAYNEQFF TGTGCCAGCAGTGGGACGTTGGCCTACAATGAGCAGTTCTTC
TRBJ2-1 NA TRBV2 NA CASTESGLEQFF TGTGCCAGCACTGAATCAGGACTTGAGCAGTTCTTC
TRBJ2-7 NA TRBV11-3 NA CASSIGMYEQYF TGTGCCAGCAGCATAGGCATGTACGAGCAGTACTTC
TRBJ2-1 TRBD1 TRBV6-5 NA CASFRTGTNEQFF TGTGCCAGCTTTCGGACAGGGACCAATGAGCAGTTCTTC
TRBJ2-3 NA TRBV13 NA CASSLKVGGTQYF TGTGCCAGCAGCTTAAAAGTAGGAGGTACGCAGTATTTT
TRBJ2-7 TRBD1 TRBV5-1 once CASSLATGLYEQYF TGCGCCAGCAGCTTGGCGACAGGGCTCTACGAGCAGTACTTC
TRBJ1-5 TRBD1 TRBV7-8 NA CASSAAGGVQPQHF TGTGCCAGCAGCGCGGCAGGGGGGGTTCAGCCCCAGCATTTT
TRBJ2-7 NA TRBV5-4 NA CASSLDAVYEQYF TGTGCCAGCAGCTTGGATGCGGTCTACGAGCAGTACTTC
TRBJ2-5 NA TRBV11-3 NA CASSFGGEETQYF TGTGCCAGCAGCTTCGGAGGGGAAGAGACCCAGTACTTC
TRBJ2-7 TRBD2 TRBV5-6 NA CASSWGVTSGGYEQYF TGTGCCAGCAGTTGGGGAGTGACTAGCGGAGGTTACGAGCAGTACTTC
TRBJ1-2 NA TRBV21-1 NA CASSMGQGYTF TGTGCCAGCAGCATGGGACAGGGCTACACCTTC
TRBJ2-7 TRBD1 TRBV7-7 NA CASSPPRWFDRVRTEYEQYF TGTGCTAGCAGCCCACCTAGGTGGTTTGACAGGGTCAGGACTGAATACGAGCAGTACTTC
TRBJ1-2 TRBD1 TRBV6-1 few CASRSPDRDYGYTF TGTGCCAGCAGGAGCCCCGACAGGGACTATGGCTACACCTTC
TRBJ2-3 NA TRBV5-1 NA CASSMGGDTDTQYF TGCGCCAGCAGTATGGGGGGAGACACAGATACGCAGTATTTT
TRBJ1-6 NA TRBV5-1 NA CASSLAGTLSYNSPLHF TGCGCCAGCAGCTTGGCGGGGACACTATCCTATAATTCACCCCTCCACTTT
TRBJ2-6 NA TRBV19 NA CASSIDLGAGANVLTF TGTGCCAGTAGTATAGATTTAGGAGCTGGGGCCAACGTCCTGACTTTC
TRBJ2-3 NA TRBV10-1 few CASKSAPQDTQYF TGCGCCAGCAAGTCGGCTCCACAAGATACGCAGTATTTT
TRBJ2-5 NA TRBV27 few CARLGDQETQYF TGTGCCCGGCTGGGGGATCAAGAGACCCAGTACTTC
TRBJ2-3 NA TRBV11-3 few CASSSSTDTQYF TGTGCCAGCAGCTCCAGCACAGATACGCAGTATTTT
TRBJ2-7 NA TRBV27 NA CASSPSRGPYEQYF TGTGCCAGCAGTCCCAGCCGGGGGCCCTACGAGCAGTACTTC
TRBJ2-1 TRBD2 TRBV11-3 once CASGPSGGGNEQFF TGTGCCAGCGGCCCGTCGGGGGGAGGAAATGAGCAGTTCTTC
TRBJ1-2 TRBD1 TRBV5-1 NA CASSYEWTGGRLNYGYTF TGCGCCAGCAGCTACGAATGGACAGGGGGCCGCCTTAACTATGGCTACACCTTC
TRBJ1-4 NA TRBV30 NA CAGEEGNEKLFF TGTGCCGGCGAGGAGGGAAACGAAAAACTGTTTTTT
TRBJ1-1 NA TRBV6-5 NA CASSGNPLRNTEAFF TGTGCCAGCAGTGGAAATCCTTTGAGGAACACTGAAGCTTTCTTT
TRBJ2-1 TRBD2 TRBV6-6 NA CASSRTSGDNNEQFF TGTGCCAGCAGCAGGACTAGCGGGGATAACAATGAGCAGTTCTTC
TRBJ2-2 NA TRBV19 NA CASSIAQGAGELFF TGTGCCAGTAGTATAGCACAAGGGGCCGGGGAGCTGTTTTTT
TRBJ2-3 TRBD1 TRBV6-1 NA CASTRQGGDTQYF TGTGCCAGCACAAGACAGGGGGGAGATACGCAGTATTTT
TRBJ2-7 TRBD1 TRBV11-1 NA CASSSITGVNEQYF TGTGCCAGCAGCTCGATAACAGGGGTAAACGAGCAGTACTTC
TRBJ1-1 NA TRBV19 NA CASSTQTVLNTEAFF TGTGCCAGTAGTACCCAGACAGTGCTGAACACTGAAGCTTTCTTT
TRBJ2-3 TRBD2 TRBV4-1 few CASSQWSSGGALDTQYF TGCGCCAGCAGCCAATGGTCTAGCGGGGGGGCCCTGGATACGCAGTATTTT
TRBJ2-4 NA TRBV11-2 NA CASSPQTHALPKNIQYF TGTGCCAGCAGCCCACAGACTCATGCACTGCCCAAAAACATTCAGTACTTC
TRBJ2-2 NA TRBV5-1 few CASSLAAHTMNTGELFF TGCGCCAGCAGCTTGGCCGCCCATACCATGAACACCGGGGAGCTGTTTTTT
TRBJ2-5 NA TRBV7-7 NA CASSSWDSETQYF TGTGCCAGCAGCTCCTGGGACTCAGAGACCCAGTACTTC
TRBJ1-2 TRBD1 TRBV6-5 NA CASSVRGHDYGYTF TGTGCCAGCAGCGTCAGGGGGCACGACTATGGCTACACCTTC
TRBJ2-1 NA TRBV7-9 NA CASSTRLVSYNEQFF TGTGCCAGCAGCACCCGACTAGTATCCTACAATGAGCAGTTCTTC
TRBJ2-5 TRBD1 TRBV4-1 NA CASSQPRRGQGPTQETQYF TGCGCCAGCAGCCAGCCCCGTAGGGGGCAGGGGCCCACTCAAGAGACCCAGTACTTC
TRBJ1-4 NA TRBV5-1 NA CASSLQGKEEKLFF TGCGCCAGCAGCTTGCAGGGGAAGGAAGAAAAACTGTTTTTT
TRBJ2-7 TRBD1 TRBV30 NA CAWSVRGTGTTYEQYF TGTGCCTGGAGTGTAAGGGGGACAGGGACAACCTACGAGCAGTACTTC
TRBJ1-1 TRBD1 TRBV19 NA CASSVGQAGGHTEAFF TGTGCCAGTAGTGTGGGACAGGCAGGGGGACACACTGAAGCTTTCTTT
TRBJ2-7 NA TRBV6-1 NA CASSEGAGSEQYF TGTGCCAGCAGTGAAGGAGCAGGGAGCGAGCAGTACTTC
TRBJ2-6 NA TRBV6-1 NA CASQPSPSGANVLTF TGTGCCAGTCAACCTTCGCCCTCTGGGGCCAACGTCCTGACTTTC
TRBJ2-5 TRBD2 TRBV10-1 NA CASSDKAGGEETQYF TGCGCCAGCAGTGATAAGGCGGGAGGAGAAGAGACCCAGTACTTC